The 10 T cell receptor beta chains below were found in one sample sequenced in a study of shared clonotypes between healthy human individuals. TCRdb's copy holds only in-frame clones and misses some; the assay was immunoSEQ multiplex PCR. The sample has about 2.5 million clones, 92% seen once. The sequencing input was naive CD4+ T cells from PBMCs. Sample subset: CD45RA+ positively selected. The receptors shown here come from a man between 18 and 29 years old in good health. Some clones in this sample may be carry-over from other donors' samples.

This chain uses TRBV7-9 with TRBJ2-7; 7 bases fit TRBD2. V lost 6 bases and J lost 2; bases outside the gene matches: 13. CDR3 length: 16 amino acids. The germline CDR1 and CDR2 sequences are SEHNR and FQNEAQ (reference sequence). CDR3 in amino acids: CASSMGRGGGPYEQYF. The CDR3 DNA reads TGTGCCAGCAGTATGGGGAGGGGAGGCGGCCCCTACGAGCAGTACTTC.

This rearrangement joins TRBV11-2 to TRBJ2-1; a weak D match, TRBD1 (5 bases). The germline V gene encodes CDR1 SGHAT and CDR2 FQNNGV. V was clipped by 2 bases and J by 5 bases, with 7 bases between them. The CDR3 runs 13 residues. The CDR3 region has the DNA TGTGCCAGCAGCTTAAGCAGGGACAATGAGCAGTTCTTC. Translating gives CASSLSRDNEQFF.

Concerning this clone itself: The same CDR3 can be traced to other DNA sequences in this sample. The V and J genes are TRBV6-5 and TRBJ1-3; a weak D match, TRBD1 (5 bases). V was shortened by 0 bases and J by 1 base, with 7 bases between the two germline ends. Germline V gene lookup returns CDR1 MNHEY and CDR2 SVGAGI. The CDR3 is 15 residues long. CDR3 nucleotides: TGTGCCAGCAGTTACTCCGGGGGTTCTGGAAACACCATATATTTT. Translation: CASSYSGGSGNTIYF.

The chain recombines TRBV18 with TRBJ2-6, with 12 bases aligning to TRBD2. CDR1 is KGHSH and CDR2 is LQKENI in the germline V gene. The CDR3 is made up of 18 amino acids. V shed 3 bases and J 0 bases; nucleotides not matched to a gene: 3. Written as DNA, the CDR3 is TGTGCCAGCTCACCTTCGACTAGCGGGAGCTCTGGGGCCAACGTCCTGACTTTC. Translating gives CASSPSTSGSSGANVLTF.

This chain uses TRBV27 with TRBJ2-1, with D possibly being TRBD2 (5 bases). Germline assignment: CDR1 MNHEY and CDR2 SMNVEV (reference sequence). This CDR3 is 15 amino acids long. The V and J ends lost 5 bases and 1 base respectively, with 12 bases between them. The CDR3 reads CASSPYTGSYNEQFF. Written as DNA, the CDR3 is TGTGCCAGCAGTCCCTATACGGGATCCTACAATGAGCAGTTCTTC.

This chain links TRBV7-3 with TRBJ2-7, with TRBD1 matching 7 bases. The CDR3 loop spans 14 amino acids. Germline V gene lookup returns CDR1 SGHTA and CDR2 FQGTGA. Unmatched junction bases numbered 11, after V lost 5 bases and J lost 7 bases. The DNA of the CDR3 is TGTGCCAGCAGCAGCTTGGGGCCAGGGGGTGAGCAGTACTTC. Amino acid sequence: CASSSLGPGGEQYF.

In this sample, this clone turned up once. The CDR3 region is CASSVGTSGRAGETQYF. The CDR3 region has the DNA TGTGCCAGCAGCGTAGGAACTAGCGGGAGGGCCGGGGAGACCCAGTACTTC. The chain carries TRBV9 and TRBJ2-5; the match to TRBD2 covers 13 bases. Germline V gene data show CDR1 as SGDLS and CDR2 as YYNGEE. Trimming cost V 0 bases and J 5 bases; bases outside gene matches: 7. This CDR3 comprises 17 residues. The full variable domain, with the rest looked up from reference TRBV9 and TRBJ2-5, is DSGVTQTPKHLITATGQRVTLRCSPRSGDLSVYWYQQSLDQGLQFLIQYYNGEERAKGNILERFSAQQFPDLHSELNLSSLELGDSALYFCASSVGTSGRAGETQYFGPGTRLLVL.

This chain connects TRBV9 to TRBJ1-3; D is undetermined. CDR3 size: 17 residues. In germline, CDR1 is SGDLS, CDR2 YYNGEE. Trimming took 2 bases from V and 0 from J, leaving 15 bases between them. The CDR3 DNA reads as TGTGCCAGCAGCGTTTCCCCGGGTCGGATCTCTGGAAACACCATATATTTT. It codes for CASSVSPGRISGNTIYF.

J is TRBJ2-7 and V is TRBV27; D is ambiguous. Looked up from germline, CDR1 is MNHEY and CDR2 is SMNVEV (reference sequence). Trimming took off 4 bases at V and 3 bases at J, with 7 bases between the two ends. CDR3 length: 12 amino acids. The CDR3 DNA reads TGTGCCAGCAGTTCCCACCTCTACGAGCAGTACTTC. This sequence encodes CASSSHLYEQYF.

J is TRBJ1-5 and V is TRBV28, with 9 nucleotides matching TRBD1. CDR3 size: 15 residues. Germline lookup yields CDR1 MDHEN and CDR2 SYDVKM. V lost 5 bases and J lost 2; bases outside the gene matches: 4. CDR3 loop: CASSKRTGGNQPQHF. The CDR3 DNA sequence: TGTGCCAGCAGTAAACGGACAGGGGGCAATCAGCCCCAGCATTTT.